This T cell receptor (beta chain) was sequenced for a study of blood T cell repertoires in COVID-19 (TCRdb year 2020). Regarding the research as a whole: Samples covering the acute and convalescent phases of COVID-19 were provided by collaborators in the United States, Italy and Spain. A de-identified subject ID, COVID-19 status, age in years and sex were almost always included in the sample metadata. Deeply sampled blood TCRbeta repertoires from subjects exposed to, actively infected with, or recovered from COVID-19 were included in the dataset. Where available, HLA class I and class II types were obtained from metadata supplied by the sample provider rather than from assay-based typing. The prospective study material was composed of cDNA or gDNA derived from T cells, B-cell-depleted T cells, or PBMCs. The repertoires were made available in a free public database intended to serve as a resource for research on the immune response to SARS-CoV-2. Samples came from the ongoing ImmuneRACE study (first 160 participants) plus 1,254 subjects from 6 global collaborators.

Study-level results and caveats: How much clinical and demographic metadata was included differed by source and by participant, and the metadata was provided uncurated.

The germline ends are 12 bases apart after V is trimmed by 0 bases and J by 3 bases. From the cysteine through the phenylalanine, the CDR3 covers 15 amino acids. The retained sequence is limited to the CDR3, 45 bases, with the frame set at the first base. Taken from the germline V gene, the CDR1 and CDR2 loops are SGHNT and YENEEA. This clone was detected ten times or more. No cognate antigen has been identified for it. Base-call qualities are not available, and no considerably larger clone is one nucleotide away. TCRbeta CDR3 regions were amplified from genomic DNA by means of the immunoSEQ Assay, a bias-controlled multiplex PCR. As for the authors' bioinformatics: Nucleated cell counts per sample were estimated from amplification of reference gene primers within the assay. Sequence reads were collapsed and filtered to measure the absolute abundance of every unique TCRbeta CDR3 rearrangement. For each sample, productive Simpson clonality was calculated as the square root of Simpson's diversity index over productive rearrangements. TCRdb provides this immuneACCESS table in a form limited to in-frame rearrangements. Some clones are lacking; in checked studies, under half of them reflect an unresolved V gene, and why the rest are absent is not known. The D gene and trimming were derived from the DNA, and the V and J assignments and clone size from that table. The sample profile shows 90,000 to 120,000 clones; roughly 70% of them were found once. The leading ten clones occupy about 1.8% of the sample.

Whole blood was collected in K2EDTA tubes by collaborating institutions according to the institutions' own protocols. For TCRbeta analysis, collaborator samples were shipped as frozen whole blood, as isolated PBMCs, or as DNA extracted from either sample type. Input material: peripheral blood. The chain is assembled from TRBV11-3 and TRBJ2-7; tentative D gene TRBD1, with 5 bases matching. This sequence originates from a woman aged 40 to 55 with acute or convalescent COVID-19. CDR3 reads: CASSLEDQGFYEQYF. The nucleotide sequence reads TGTGCCAGCAGCTTAGAAGATCAGGGTTTCTACGAGCAGTACTTC.